This T cell receptor (beta chain) was obtained from a study of identical twins. This CDR3 has 15 residues. The V end lost 0 bases, the J end lost 5 bases, and 10 bases lay between the germline ends. From germline, CDR1 is LNHNV and CDR2 YYDKDF (reference sequence). TCRdb analysed the 5' RACE reads with MiXCR anew, one entry per CDR3 protein. The sample records fewer than 900,000 distinct CDR3 sequences, 15% to 20% being singletons. The sample holds many counts of this clonotype. In addition, the sample was reused for a study of T cells expressing NK-cell markers.

This clonotype was sampled from a woman younger than 30 in good health. The sample comprised PBMCs. The chain has TRBV15 and TRBJ2-2; D is undetermined. The DNA of the CDR3 is TGTGCCACCAGCAGAGAAGTGACCAGGACCGGGGAGCTGTTTTTT. Protein product: CATSREVTRTGELFF.